Listed below are T cell receptor beta chains from one sample, sequenced in a study of T cells in Graves' hyperthyroidism and ophthalmopathy. One entry per CDR3 protein results from TCRdb running MiXCR on the multiplex PCR reads. The table records roughly 650,000 distinct CDR3 sequences, about 16% of them present only once. Sequences were obtained from blood. These receptors were collected from a woman between 40 and 55 years old with Graves' ophthalmopathy. Both conserved end residues are part of each CDR3. Only part of the rows carry a size: once, few, many, or a class if the clone is expanded.

TRBJ1-6,many,TRBV30,CAWSTLGQGNSPLHF
TRBJ1-2,.,TRBV7-6,CASSRNLDSFYGYTF
TRBJ1-1,many,TRBV27,CASSLVASTEAFF
TRBJ1-5,many,TRBV6-1,CASSPNPGGALTQHF
TRBJ2-2,.,TRBV19,CASSTRRDRVNTGELFF
TRBJ2-1,many,TRBV3-1,CASSQDIEIANSYNEQFF
TRBJ2-1,.,TRBV5-1,CASTLAAGPKMYNEQFF
TRBJ1-5,.,TRBV6-1,CASSPVWGAQHF
TRBJ2-7,many,TRBV11-2,CASSERGILAYEQYF
TRBJ2-1,few,TRBV20-1,CSARESGQGRYEQFF
TRBJ2-5,many,TRBV20-1,CSASLASGGPTQYF